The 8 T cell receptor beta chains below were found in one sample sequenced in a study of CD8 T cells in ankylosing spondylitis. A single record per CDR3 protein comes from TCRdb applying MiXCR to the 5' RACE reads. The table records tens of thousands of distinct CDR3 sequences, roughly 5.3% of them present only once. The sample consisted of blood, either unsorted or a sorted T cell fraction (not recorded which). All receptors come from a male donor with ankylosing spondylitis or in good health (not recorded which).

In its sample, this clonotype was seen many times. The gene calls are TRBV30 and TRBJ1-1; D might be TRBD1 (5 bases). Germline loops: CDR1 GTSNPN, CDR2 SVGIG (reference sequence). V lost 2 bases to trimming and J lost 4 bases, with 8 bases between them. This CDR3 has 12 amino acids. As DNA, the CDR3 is TGTGCCTGGAGTTTGGGGACCACTGAAGCTTTCTTT. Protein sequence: CAWSLGTTEAFF.

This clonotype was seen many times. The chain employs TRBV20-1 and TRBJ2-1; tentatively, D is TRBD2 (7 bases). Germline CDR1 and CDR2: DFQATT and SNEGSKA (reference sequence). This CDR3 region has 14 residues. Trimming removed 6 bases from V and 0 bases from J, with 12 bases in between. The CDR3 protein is CSAGGGVSYNEQFF. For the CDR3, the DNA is TGCAGTGCGGGAGGGGGGGTCTCCTACAATGAGCAGTTCTTC.

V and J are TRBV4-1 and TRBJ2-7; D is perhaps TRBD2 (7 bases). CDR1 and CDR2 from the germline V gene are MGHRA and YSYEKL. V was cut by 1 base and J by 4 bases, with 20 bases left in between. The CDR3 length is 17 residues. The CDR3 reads CASSQVAGAGGLYEQYF. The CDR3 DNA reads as TGCGCCAGCAGCCAAGTGGCGGGGGCAGGCGGTTTATACGAGCAGTACTTC.

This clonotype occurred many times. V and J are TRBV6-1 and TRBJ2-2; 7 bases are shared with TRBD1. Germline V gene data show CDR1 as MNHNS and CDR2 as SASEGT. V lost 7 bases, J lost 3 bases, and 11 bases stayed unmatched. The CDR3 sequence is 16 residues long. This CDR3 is CASTAYRGSDTGELFF. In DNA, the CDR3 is TGTGCCAGCACCGCCTACAGGGGATCCGACACCGGGGAGCTGTTTTTT.

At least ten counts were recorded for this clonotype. The CDR3 nucleotides are TGTGCCAGCAGTTTCGGACAGGGGTTCACTGAAGCTTTCTTT. It codes for CASSFGQGFTEAFF. This sequence joins TRBV27 and TRBJ1-1, with TRBD1 matching 9 bases. Trimming removed 3 bases from V and 4 bases from J; junction bases left unmatched: 3. The length of the CDR3 is 14 residues. The germline gives CDR1 MNHEY, CDR2 SMNVEV (reference sequence).

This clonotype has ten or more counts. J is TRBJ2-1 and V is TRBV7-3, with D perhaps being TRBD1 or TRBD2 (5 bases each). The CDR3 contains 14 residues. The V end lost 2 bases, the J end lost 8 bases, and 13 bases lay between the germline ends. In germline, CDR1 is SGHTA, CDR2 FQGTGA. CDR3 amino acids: CASSLQGDSDEQFF. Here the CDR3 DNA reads TGTGCCAGCAGCTTACAAGGGGATAGCGATGAGCAGTTCTTC.

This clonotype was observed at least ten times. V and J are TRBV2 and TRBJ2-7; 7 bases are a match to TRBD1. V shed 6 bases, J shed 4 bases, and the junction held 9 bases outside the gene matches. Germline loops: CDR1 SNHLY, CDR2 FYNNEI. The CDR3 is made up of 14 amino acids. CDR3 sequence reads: CASSLGDSVYEQYF. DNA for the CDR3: TGTGCCAGCAGCCTGGGGGACAGCGTATACGAGCAGTACTTC.

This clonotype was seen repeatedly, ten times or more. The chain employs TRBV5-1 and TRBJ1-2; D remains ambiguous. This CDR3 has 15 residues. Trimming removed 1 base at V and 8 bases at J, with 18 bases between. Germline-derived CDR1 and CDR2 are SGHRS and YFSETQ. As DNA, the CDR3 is TGCGCCAGCAGCTTGTTACCGGAGACACTTCACGGCTACACCTTC. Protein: CASSLLPETLHGYTF.